The clone carrying this T cell receptor (beta chain) was counted once. These data come from a study of blood T cell repertoires in COVID-19. Here immunoSEQ multiplex PCR was the method, and the copy in TCRdb shows in-frame clones only, minus some. Of fewer than 200,000 clones in the sample, about nine tenths are singletons; the top ten hold roughly 10%. This CDR3 has 16 amino acids. Per the germline V gene, CDR1 is LGHDT and CDR2 is YNNKEL (reference sequence). The ends lost 4 bases at V and 2 bases at J; junction bases unmatched: 9. The sequence derives from a woman aged 18-29 years who had recovered from COVID-19. The chain couples TRBV3-1 (or the pseudogene TRBV3-2) to TRBJ2-5, with 8 bases lining up with TRBD1. The sample was PBMCs or T cells enriched from blood (not recorded which). The CDR3 reads CASSPSRTGTQETQYF. Written as DNA, the CDR3 is TGTGCCAGCAGCCCTTCTCGGACAGGGACGCAAGAGACCCAGTACTTC.